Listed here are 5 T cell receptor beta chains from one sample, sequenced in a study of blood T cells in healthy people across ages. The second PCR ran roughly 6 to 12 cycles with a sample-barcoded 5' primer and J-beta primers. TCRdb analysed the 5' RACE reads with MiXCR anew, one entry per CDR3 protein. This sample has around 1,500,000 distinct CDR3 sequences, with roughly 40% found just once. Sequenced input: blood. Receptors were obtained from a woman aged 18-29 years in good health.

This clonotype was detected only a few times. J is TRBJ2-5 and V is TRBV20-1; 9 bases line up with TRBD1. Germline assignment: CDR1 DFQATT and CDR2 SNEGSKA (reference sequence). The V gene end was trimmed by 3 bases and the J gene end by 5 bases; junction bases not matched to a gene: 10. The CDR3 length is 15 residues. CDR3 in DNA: TGCAGTGCTAGTTTGACAGGGGGTAGGAGGGAGACCCAGTACTTC. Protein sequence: CSASLTGGRRETQYF.

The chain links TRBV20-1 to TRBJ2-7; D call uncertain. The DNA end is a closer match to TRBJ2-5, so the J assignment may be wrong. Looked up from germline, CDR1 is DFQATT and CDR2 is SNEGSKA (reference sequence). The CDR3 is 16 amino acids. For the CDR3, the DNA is TGCAGTGCTAATACCCTACAGACAAACAGAGAAGAGACCCAGTACTTC. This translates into CSANTLQTNREETQYF.

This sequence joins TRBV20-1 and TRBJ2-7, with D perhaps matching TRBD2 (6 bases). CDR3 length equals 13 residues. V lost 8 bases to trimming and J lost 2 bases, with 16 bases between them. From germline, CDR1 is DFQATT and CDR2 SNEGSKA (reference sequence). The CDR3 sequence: CSSPNWTTYEQYF. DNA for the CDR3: TGCAGTTCCCCGAACTGGACTACCTACGAGCAGTACTTC.

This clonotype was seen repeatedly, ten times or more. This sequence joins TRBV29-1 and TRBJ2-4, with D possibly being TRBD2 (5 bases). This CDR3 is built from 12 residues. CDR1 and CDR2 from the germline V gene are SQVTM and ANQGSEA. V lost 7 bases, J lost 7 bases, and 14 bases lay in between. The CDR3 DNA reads TGCAGCGGCGGCGGGCAGACGAACATTCAGTACTTC. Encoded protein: CSGGGQTNIQYF.

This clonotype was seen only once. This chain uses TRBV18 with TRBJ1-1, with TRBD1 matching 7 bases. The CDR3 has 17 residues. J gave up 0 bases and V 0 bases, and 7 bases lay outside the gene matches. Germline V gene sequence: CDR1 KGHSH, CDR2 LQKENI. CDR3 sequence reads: CASSPPGAGGMNTEAFF. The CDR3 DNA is TGTGCCAGCTCACCACCTGGGGCAGGGGGAATGAACACTGAAGCTTTCTTT.